Following are 6 T cell receptor beta chains from one sample sequenced in a study of T cell changes during pregnancy in multiple sclerosis. Measured with immunoSEQ multiplex PCR; TCRdb has only the in-frame clones, and not every one. The sample carries around 30,000 clones, about 92% recorded once. The sequenced sample was CD8+ T cells from peripheral blood mononuclear cells, obtained before pregnancy. These receptors all stem from a female donor with multiple sclerosis, enrolled in a pregnancy study.

This clone was counted once. The chain links TRBV7-9 to TRBJ1-5; D is possibly TRBD1 (5 bases). Trimming took off 3 bases at V and 2 bases at J, with 8 bases between the two ends. Per the germline V gene, CDR1 is SEHNR and CDR2 is FQNEAQ (reference sequence). This CDR3 has 14 residues. The CDR3 DNA is TGTGCCAGCAGCTTCGACAGTCGCAATCAGCCCCAGCATTTT. Encoded protein: CASSFDSRNQPQHF.

V is TRBV7-9 and J is TRBJ1-1; TRBD1 might be the D (6 bases). Germline V gene lookup returns CDR1 SEHNR and CDR2 FQNEAQ (reference sequence). The ends were cut back, 5 bases at V and 1 base at J, with 14 bases in the middle. The CDR3 sequence is 15 residues long. The CDR3, as DNA: TGTGCCAGCAGCCCCCCGGGACATTCGAACACTGAAGCTTTCTTT. Amino acids: CASSPPGHSNTEAFF.

This clone was detected once. This sequence joins TRBV13 and TRBJ2-2; TRBD1 matches at 8 bases. After removal of 6 bases from V and 6 bases from J, the junction contained 12 bases not matched to a gene. CDR3 length: 16 residues. Per germline, CDR1 PRHDT and CDR2 FYEKMQ (reference sequence). In nucleotides, the CDR3 is TGTGCCAGCAGTTCGTCCGAGCAGGGGGCATCCGGGGAGCTGTTTTTT. It specifies CASSSSEQGASGELFF. The whole variable domain, filled in from reference TRBV13 and TRBJ2-2, reads AAGVIQSPRHLIKEKRETATLKCYPIPRHDTVYWYQQGPGQDPQFLISFYEKMQSDKGSIPDRFSAQQFSDYHSELNMSSLELGDSALYFCASSSSEQGASGELFFGEGSRLTVL.

The genes are TRBV5-4 and TRBJ2-7, with D possibly matching TRBD1 (6 bases). Germline V gene lookup returns CDR1 SGHNT and CDR2 YYREEE (reference sequence). The CDR3 is 14 amino acids. Between the trimmed V and J ends, which lost 0 bases and 2 bases, there was a span of 9 bases. The CDR3 coding sequence is TGTGCCAGCAGCTTGGAAAGGGGGACCTACGAGCAGTACTTC. Translating it yields CASSLERGTYEQYF.

The count of this clone is one. The chain is built from TRBV27 and TRBJ2-7; 8 bases are a match to TRBD2. J lost 0 bases, V lost 0 bases, and 10 bases had no gene match. CDR1 and CDR2 (germline): MNHEY, SMNVEV (reference sequence). The CDR3 runs 18 residues. The CDR3 region has the DNA TGTGCCAGCAGTTTATCCCTCGGGCTAGCGGGTTCCTCCTACGAGCAGTACTTC. This translates into CASSLSLGLAGSSYEQYF.

The CDR3 DNA reads TGTGCCAGCAGCGACCAGTCCGGGACAGGGTTGGGTAGCTACACCTTC. It translates to CASSDQSGTGLGSYTF. The chain is built from TRBV7-9 and TRBJ1-2, with 9 bases identical to TRBD1. The CDR3 is made up of 16 amino acids. The ends lost 5 bases at V and 9 bases at J; junction bases unmatched: 16. Germline lookup yields CDR1 SEHNR and CDR2 FQNEAQ (reference sequence).